The T cell receptor beta chain described here comes from a study of neurological immune-mediated disorders. Broader study findings: A possible signature was seen in one related-CDR3 cluster, into which phylogenetic grouping placed the repertoires of 18 of 34 multiple sclerosis patients. Across subjects, expanded clones had no CDR3 amino acid sequences in common, pointing to private repertoires in all groups. The multiple sclerosis repertoire cluster was not associated with any clinical or MRI feature, with the authors stating that larger cohorts are needed.

There are many counts of this clonotype. Its antigen is undetermined. Synthesis of cDNA was accomplished via 5'RACE employing 10-nucleotide random UMIs. TCRdb recomputed calls from the 5' RACE reads with MiXCR, one row per CDR3 protein. Among tens of thousands of distinct CDR3 sequences, less than 4% were seen once, and the ten largest hold under 8.5%. The sequenced material came from PBMCs. The receptor was derived from a man aged 55 to 69 with multiple sclerosis.

The CDR3 region has the DNA TGCGCCAGCAGCCGGGGGGGGTTGGACAGGGAGTATGGCTACACCTTC. As protein: CASSRGGLDREYGYTF. The chain links TRBV5-1 to TRBJ1-2; TRBD1 matches 8 bases. This CDR3 region has 16 residues. J gave up 5 bases and V 4 bases, and 13 bases lay outside the gene matches. Germline V gives CDR1 SGHRS, CDR2 YFSETQ.